The next 21 T cell receptor beta chains were all read from a single sample in a study of technical replicates of blood from a handful of donors. Some clones are missing from TCRdb's copy, which holds only in-frame ones; the method was immunoSEQ multiplex PCR. The sample includes over 10,000 clones, 80% to 90% of them seen just once. The sample taken for sequencing was PBMCs. The receptors come from a human donor in good health.

V and J are TRBV25-1 and TRBJ2-2; 7 positions agree with TRBD1. Losses at the gene ends were 8 bases for V and 6 bases for J; bases not matched to a gene: 12. Germline V gene sequence: CDR1 MGHDK, CDR2 SYGVNS. The CDR3 totals 15 residues. This CDR3 reads CASSQGDRAAGELFF. Here the CDR3 DNA reads TGTGCCAGCTCCCAGGGAGACAGGGCGGCCGGGGAGCTGTTTTTT.

V gene TRBV7-8 combines with J gene TRBJ2-7; D perhaps matches TRBD1 (6 bases). This CDR3 region has 14 residues. Germline lookup yields CDR1 SGHVS and CDR2 FQNEAQ. The V end lost 1 base, the J end lost 4 bases, and 11 bases lay between the germline ends. Here the CDR3 reads CASSLGTVGYEQYF. The CDR3, as DNA: TGTGCCAGCAGCTTAGGGACAGTCGGGTACGAGCAGTACTTC.

This chain uses TRBV27 with TRBJ1-5, with 7 bases identical to TRBD1. The junction had 6 bases not matched to a gene; V was cut back by 3 bases and J by 4 bases. The CDR3 loop spans 15 amino acids. Germline-derived CDR1 and CDR2 are MNHEY and SMNVEV (reference sequence). Written as DNA, the CDR3 is TGTGCCAGCAGTTTTCAGGGGGGAGGAAATCAGCCCCAGCATTTT. Translated: CASSFQGGGNQPQHF.

The chain recombines TRBV10-3 with TRBJ1-4, with D possibly matching TRBD1 (6 bases). Germline-derived CDR1 and CDR2 are ENHRY and SYGVKD. Between the trimmed V and J ends, which lost 3 bases and 4 bases, there was a span of 12 bases. The length of the CDR3 is 15 residues. This CDR3 reads CAISEQGFSNEKLFF. CDR3 nucleotides: TGTGCCATCAGTGAACAGGGTTTTAGTAATGAAAAACTGTTTTTT.

This clone was picked up a small number of times. The chain has TRBV27 and TRBJ2-7; 7 bases match TRBD1. Germline V gene lookup returns CDR1 MNHEY and CDR2 SMNVEV (reference sequence). V lost 4 bases to trimming and J lost 5 bases; unmatched junction nucleotides: 5. The CDR3 sequence is 13 residues long. CDR3 residues: CASSSGTVNEQYF. In DNA, the CDR3 is TGTGCCAGCAGTTCAGGGACAGTTAACGAGCAGTACTTC.

The chain employs TRBV5-1 and TRBJ2-7, with 8 bases that match TRBD2. The length of the CDR3 is 14 residues. Per germline, CDR1 SGHRS and CDR2 YFSETQ. Losses at the gene ends were 4 bases for V and 4 bases for J; bases not matched to a gene: 7. CDR3 region: CASSTGLVPYEQYF. The DNA of the CDR3 is TGCGCCAGCAGCACGGGACTAGTTCCTTACGAGCAGTACTTC.

This clone occurred once. V gene TRBV7-2 combines with J gene TRBJ2-2; D is possibly TRBD2 (5 bases). Between the trimmed V and J ends, which lost 3 bases and 4 bases, there was a span of 15 bases. Germline V gene sequence: CDR1 SGHTA, CDR2 FQGNSA. The CDR3 contains 16 residues. CDR3 sequence (DNA): TGTGCCAGCAGCTTGAGGGCTAGCTTTATCACCGGGGAGCTGTTTTTT. Its protein product is CASSLRASFITGELFF.

The V and J genes are TRBV9 and TRBJ2-2; possible D gene TRBD2, 6 bases. Trimming took 4 bases from V and 5 from J, leaving 18 bases between them. Per germline, CDR1 SGDLS and CDR2 YYNGEE. The CDR3 is 16 amino acids. The CDR3 region is CASSSQRLERTGELFF. CDR3 nucleotides: TGTGCCAGCAGCTCCCAGCGACTAGAGAGGACCGGGGAGCTGTTTTTT.

This clone was seen a handful of times. The chain has TRBV19 and TRBJ1-1; 9 nucleotides align to TRBD1. Per germline, CDR1 LNHDA and CDR2 SQIVND (reference sequence). The CDR3 totals 16 residues. V dropped 8 bases and J dropped 4; count of bases not matched to a gene: 14. CDR3 region: CASPPALGQGSTEAFF. CDR3 coding DNA: TGTGCCAGTCCCCCCGCCCTGGGACAGGGTAGCACTGAAGCTTTCTTT.

V gene TRBV18 combines with J gene TRBJ1-5; D might be TRBD1 (5 bases). The V end was cut by 2 bases, the J end by 9 bases, with 23 bases between. The germline V gene has CDR1 KGHSH and CDR2 LQKENI. The CDR3 contains 17 residues. In DNA, the CDR3 is TGTGCCAGCTCACCAGGAGGGGCCGAATCCCTACCACGGCCCCAGCATTTT. Amino acids: CASSPGGAESLPRPQHF.

This sequence joins TRBV9 and TRBJ2-1, with no clear D. The germline V gene encodes CDR1 SGDLS and CDR2 YYNGEE. The germline V and J ends were trimmed by 0 bases and 7 bases, with 20 bases remaining between them. The CDR3 has 17 amino acids. CDR3 bases: TGTGCCAGCAGCGTAGAGGCAGAACTCCAGGCCAAGAATGAGCAGTTCTTC. This sequence encodes CASSVEAELQAKNEQFF.

The V gene is TRBV7-9, the J gene TRBJ1-3, with D perhaps matching TRBD1 (5 bases). The germline V gene encodes CDR1 SEHNR and CDR2 FQNEAQ (reference sequence). Trimming took 5 bases from V and 0 from J, leaving 11 bases between them. This CDR3 spans 15 amino acids. The CDR3 DNA sequence: TGTGCCAGCAGCCCAATGGGACTCTCTGGAAACACCATATATTTT. Residues: CASSPMGLSGNTIYF. Filled out from reference TRBV7-9 and TRBJ1-3, the complete variable domain reads DTGVSQNPRHKITKRGQNVTFRCDPISEHNRLYWYRQTLGQGPEFLTYFQNEAQLEKSRLLSDRFSAERPKGSFSTLEIQRTEQGDSAMYLCASSPMGLSGNTIYFGEGSWLTVV.

CDR3 sequence (DNA): TGTGCCACCAGCTTGGGGGGCGGGAGTATCACAGATACGCAGTATTTT. This encodes CATSLGGGSITDTQYF. The genes are TRBV15 and TRBJ2-3, with D tentatively TRBD2 (7 bases). This CDR3 spans 16 amino acids. V lost 5 bases to trimming and J lost 2 bases, with 17 bases between them. Germline V gives CDR1 LNHNV, CDR2 YYDKDF (reference sequence).

This chain connects TRBV28 to TRBJ1-2, with TRBD1 matching over 7 bases. Unmatched junction bases numbered 12, after V lost 4 bases and J lost 1 base. The CDR3 is made up of 17 amino acids. Germline V gives CDR1 MDHEN, CDR2 SYDVKM. CDR3 protein: CASSSSGTAILNYGYTF. In nucleotides, the CDR3 is TGTGCCAGCAGTTCATCCGGGACAGCGATACTTAACTATGGCTACACCTTC.

The CDR3, as DNA: TGTGCCAGCAGCGTCCGAGAGCCAGGGGGCACGGGAACAGATACGCAGTATTTT. This translates into CASSVREPGGTGTDTQYF. The chain combines TRBV9 with TRBJ2-3; 8 positions agree with TRBD1. Germline V gene lookup returns CDR1 SGDLS and CDR2 YYNGEE. The CDR3 covers 18 residues. The V gene end was trimmed by 2 bases and the J gene end by 3 bases; junction bases not matched to a gene: 14.

The genes are TRBV19 and TRBJ1-2; a possible D gene is TRBD1 (6 bases). There are 13 residues in the CDR3. V lost 5 bases to trimming and J lost 7 bases, with 14 bases between them. CDR1 is LNHDA, CDR2 SQIVND, per germline (reference sequence). CDR3 sequence reads: CASSRGALAGYTF. The CDR3 DNA reads as TGTGCCAGTAGTCGGGGGGCGCTTGCTGGCTACACCTTC.

This clone was seen once. This chain connects TRBV5-6 to TRBJ2-7; D possibly corresponds to TRBD1 (5 bases). Germline CDR1 reads SGHDT; CDR2 reads YYEEEE. There are 14 residues in the CDR3. Trimming pared 2 bases from V and 6 bases from J, leaving 15 bases between. DNA of the CDR3: TGTGCCAGCAGCTTCGGCCAGGGTCTGGGCGAGCAGTACTTC. This codes for CASSFGQGLGEQYF.

The V gene is TRBV7-6, the J gene TRBJ2-7; D is perhaps TRBD1 (6 bases). In germline, CDR1 is SGHVS, CDR2 FNYEAQ. The CDR3 extends over 14 amino acids. Trimming took 1 base from V and 4 from J, leaving 11 bases between them. CDR3 sequence reads: CASSLEGQTYEQYF. CDR3 nucleotides: TGTGCCAGCAGCTTAGAGGGACAAACTTACGAGCAGTACTTC.

With respect to this clone: At the DNA level, this CDR3 is encoded by other sequences in the same sample as well. The CDR3 DNA follows: TGTGCCAGCTCACCCGGGGAGGGAGAGACCCAGTACTTC. Translating it yields CASSPGEGETQYF. The chain combines TRBV18 with TRBJ2-5, with TRBD2 matching over 7 bases. V lost 3 bases to trimming and J lost 4 bases; unmatched junction nucleotides: 2. This CDR3 contains 13 residues. Per the germline V gene, CDR1 is KGHSH and CDR2 is LQKENI.

This chain links TRBV5-1 with TRBJ2-6; TRBD1 might be the D (5 bases). Trimming pared 0 bases from V and 4 bases from J, leaving 11 bases between. The CDR3 covers 16 residues. Germline values: CDR1 SGHRS, CDR2 YFSETQ. Here the CDR3 DNA reads TGCGCCAGCAGCTTGGGGCAGGGTCTGGGGGCCAACGTCCTGACTTTC. Translated: CASSLGQGLGANVLTF. Complete variable domain (other parts from reference TRBV5-1 and TRBJ2-6): KAGVTQTPRYLIKTRGQQVTLSCSPISGHRSVSWYQQTPGQGLQFLFEYFSETQRNKGNFPGRFSGRQFSNSRSEMNVSTLELGDSALYLCASSLGQGLGANVLTFGAGSRLTVL.

The chain uses TRBV5-1 and TRBJ1-2; tentatively, D is TRBD1 (6 bases). Germline lookup yields CDR1 SGHRS and CDR2 YFSETQ. Deletions cut 4 bases from V and 8 bases from J, with 12 bases between. The CDR3 spans 12 residues. CDR3: CASSPNREGYTF. In DNA form, the CDR3 reads TGCGCCAGCAGCCCCAACAGGGAGGGCTACACCTTC.